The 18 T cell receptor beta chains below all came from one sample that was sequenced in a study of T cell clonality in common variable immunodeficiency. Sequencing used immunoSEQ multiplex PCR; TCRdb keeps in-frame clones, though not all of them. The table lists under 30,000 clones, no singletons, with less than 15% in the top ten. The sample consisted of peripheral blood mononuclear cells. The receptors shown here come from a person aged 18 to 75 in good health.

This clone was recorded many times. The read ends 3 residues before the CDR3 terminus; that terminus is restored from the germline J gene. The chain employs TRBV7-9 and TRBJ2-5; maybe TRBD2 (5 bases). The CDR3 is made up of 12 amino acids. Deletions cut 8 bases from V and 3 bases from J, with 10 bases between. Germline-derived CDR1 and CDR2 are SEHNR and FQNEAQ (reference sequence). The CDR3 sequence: CASPELEETQYF. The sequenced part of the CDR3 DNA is TGTGCCAGCCCAGAACTAGAAGAGACC. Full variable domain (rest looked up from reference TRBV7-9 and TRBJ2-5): DTGVSQNPRHKITKRGQNVTFRCDPISEHNRLYWYRQTLGQGPEFLTYFQNEAQLEKSRLLSDRFSAERPKGSFSTLEIQRTEQGDSAMYLCASPELEETQYFGPGTRLLVL.

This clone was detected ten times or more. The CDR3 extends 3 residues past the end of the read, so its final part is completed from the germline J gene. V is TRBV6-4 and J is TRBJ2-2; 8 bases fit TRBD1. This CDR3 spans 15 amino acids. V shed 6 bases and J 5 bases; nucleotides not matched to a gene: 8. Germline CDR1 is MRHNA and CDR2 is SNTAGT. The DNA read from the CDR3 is TGTGCCAGCAGACCCGGACAGGGTCGGACCGGGGAG. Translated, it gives CASRPGQGRTGE. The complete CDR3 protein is CASRPGQGRTGELFF.

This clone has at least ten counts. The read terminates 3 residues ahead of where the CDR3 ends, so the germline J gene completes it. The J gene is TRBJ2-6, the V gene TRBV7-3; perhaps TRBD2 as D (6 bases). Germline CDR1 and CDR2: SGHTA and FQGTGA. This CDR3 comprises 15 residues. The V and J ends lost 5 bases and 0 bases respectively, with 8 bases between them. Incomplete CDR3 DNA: TGTGCCAGCAGCGTGGGGGGCTCTGGGGCCAACGTC. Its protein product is CASSVGGSGANV. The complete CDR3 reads CASSVGGSGANVLTF.

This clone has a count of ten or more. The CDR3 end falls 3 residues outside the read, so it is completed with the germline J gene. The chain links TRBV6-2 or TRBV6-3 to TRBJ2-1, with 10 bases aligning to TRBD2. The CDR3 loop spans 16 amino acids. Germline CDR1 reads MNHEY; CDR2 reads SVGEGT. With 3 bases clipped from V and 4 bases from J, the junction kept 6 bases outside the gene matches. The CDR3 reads CASSYPSSGGYNEQFF. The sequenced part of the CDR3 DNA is TGTGCCAGCAGTTATCCATCTAGCGGGGGATACAATGAG.

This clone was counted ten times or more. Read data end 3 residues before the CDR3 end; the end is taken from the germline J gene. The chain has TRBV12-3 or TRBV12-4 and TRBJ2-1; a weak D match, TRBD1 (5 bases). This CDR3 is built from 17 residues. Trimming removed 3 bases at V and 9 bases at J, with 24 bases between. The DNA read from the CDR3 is TGTGCCAGCAGTTTTTACCGGCTAGACGGCAAAAGGGGTGAG. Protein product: CASSFYRLDGKRGE. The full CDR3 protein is CASSFYRLDGKRGEQFF.

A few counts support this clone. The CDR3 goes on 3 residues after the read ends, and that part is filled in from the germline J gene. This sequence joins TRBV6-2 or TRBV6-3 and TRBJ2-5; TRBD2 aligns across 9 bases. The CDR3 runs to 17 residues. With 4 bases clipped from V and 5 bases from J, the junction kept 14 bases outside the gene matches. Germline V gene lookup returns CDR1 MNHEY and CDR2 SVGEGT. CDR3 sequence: CASSLGRGGGARETQYF. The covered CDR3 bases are TGTGCCAGCAGTTTGGGGCGGGGCGGGGGGGCCCGGGAGACC.

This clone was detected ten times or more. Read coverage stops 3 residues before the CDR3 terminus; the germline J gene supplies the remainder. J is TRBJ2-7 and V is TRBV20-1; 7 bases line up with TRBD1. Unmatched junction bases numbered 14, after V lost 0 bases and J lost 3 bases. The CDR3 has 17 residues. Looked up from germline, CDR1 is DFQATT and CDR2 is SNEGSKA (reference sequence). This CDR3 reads CSARDVFGTAEIYEQYF. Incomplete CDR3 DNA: TGCAGTGCTAGAGATGTCTTCGGGACAGCCGAAATCTACGAG.

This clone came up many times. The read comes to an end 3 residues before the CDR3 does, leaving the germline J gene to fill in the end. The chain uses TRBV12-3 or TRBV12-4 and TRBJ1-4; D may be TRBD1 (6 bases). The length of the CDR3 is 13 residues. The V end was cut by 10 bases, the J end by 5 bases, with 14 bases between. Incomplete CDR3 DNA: TGTGCCACCCGTGGGGGCGCAAATGAAAAA. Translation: CATRGGANEK. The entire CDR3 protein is CATRGGANEKLFF.

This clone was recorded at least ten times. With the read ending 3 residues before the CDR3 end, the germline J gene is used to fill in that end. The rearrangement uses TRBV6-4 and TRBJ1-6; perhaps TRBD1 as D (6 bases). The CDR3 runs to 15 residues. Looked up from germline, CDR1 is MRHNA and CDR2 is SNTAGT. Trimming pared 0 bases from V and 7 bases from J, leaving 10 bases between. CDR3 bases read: TGTGCCAGCAGTGACTCGATACAGGGAAATTCACCC. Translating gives CASSDSIQGNSP. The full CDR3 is CASSDSIQGNSPLHF.

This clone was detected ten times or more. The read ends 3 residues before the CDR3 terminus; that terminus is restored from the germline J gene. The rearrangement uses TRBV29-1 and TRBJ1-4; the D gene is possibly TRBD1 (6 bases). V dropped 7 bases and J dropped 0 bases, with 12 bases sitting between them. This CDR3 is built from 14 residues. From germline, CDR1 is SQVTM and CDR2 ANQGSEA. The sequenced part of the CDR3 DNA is TGCAGCGCAACAGGACAGCCAACTAATGAAAAA. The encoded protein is CSATGQPTNEK. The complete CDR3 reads CSATGQPTNEKLFF.

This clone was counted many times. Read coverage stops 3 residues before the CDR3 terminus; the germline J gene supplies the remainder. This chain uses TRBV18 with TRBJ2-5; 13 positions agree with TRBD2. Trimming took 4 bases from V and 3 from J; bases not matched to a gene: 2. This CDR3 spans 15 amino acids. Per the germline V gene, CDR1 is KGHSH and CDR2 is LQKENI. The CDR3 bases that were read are TGTGCCAGCTCACAAGGACTAGCGGGGGAAGAGACC. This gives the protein CASSQGLAGEET. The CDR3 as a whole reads CASSQGLAGEETQYF.

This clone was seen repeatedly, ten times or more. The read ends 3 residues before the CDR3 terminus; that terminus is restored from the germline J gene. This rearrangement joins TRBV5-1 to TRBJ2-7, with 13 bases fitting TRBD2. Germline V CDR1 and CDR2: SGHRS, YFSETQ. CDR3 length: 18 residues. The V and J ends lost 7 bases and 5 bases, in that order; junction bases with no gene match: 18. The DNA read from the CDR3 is TGCGCCAGCTCCGGGGACAGGGGACTAGCGGGGCCCTCGGACGAG. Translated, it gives CASSGDRGLAGPSDE. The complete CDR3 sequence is CASSGDRGLAGPSDEQYF.

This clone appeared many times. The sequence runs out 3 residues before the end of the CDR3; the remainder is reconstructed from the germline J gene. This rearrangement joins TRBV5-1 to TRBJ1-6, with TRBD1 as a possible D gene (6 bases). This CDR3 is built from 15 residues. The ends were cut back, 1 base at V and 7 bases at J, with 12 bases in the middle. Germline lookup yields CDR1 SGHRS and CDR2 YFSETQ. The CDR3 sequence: CASSLRDGTNSPLHF. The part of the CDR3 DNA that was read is TGCGCCAGCAGCTTGAGGGACGGGACAAATTCACCC.

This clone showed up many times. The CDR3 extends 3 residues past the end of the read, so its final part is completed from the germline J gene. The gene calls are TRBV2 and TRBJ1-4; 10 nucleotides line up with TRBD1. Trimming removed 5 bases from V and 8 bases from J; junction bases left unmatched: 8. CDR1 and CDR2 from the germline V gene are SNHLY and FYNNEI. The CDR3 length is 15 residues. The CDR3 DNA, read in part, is TGTGCCAGCAGTCAAGAGGACAGGGGGGGGGAAAAA. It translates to CASSQEDRGGEK. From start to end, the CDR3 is CASSQEDRGGEKLFF.

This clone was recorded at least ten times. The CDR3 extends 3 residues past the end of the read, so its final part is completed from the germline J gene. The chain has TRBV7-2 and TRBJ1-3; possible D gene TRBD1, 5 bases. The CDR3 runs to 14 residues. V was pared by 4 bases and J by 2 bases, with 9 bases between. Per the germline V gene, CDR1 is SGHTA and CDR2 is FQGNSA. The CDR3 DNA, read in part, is TGTGCCAGCAGCTCGCAGGGCACTGGAAACACC. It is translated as CASSSQGTGNT. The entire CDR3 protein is CASSSQGTGNTIYF.

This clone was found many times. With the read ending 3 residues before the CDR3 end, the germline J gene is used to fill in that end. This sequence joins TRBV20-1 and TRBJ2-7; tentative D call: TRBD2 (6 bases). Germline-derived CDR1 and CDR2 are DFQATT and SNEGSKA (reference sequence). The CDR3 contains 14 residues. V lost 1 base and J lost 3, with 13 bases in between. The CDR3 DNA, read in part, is TGCAGTGCTAGAGGGGAGGACAACCACTACGAG. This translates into CSARGEDNHYE. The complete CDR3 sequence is CSARGEDNHYEQYF.

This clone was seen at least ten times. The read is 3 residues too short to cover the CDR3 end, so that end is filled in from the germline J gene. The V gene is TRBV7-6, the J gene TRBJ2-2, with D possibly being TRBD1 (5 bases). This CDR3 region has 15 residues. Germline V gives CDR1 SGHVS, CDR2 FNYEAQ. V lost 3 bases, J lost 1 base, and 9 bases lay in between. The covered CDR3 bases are TGTGCCAGCAGCTTTATCCAGGGGAACACCGGGGAG. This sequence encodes CASSFIQGNTGE. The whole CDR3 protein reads CASSFIQGNTGELFF.

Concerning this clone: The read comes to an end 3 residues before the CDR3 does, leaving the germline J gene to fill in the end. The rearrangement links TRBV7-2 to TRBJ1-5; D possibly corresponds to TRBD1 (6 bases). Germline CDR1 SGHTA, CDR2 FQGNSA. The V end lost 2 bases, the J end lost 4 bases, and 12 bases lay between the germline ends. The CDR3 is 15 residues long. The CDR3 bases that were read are TGTGCCAGCAGCTTAACGGACAGCCCTAATCAGCCC. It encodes CASSLTDSPNQP. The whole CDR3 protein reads CASSLTDSPNQPQHF.